This is a list of T cell receptor beta chains from one sample in a study of T cell responses to AZD1222 COVID-19 vaccine. Assay: immunoSEQ multiplex PCR; the TCRdb copy retains only in-frame clones and omits some. The table records about 35,000 clones, 80% to 90% of them present only once. The specimen was peripheral blood, collected on day 0 of AZD1222 vaccination. The receptors come from an adult in good health. Each CDR3 is given without its conserved first and last residue. The size field is filled for only some rows; it gives once, few, many or a size class.

cdr3_length j_call v_call clone_size cdr3_aa
11 TRBJ2-5 TRBV29-1 . SVTPTGLETQY
15 TRBJ2-2 TRBV18 . ASSPPSRASNTGELF
12 TRBJ2-1 TRBV5-1 . ARAGPEGRGEQF
13 TRBJ1-2 TRBV3-1/TRBV3-2 . ASSLGQGQIHGYT
12 TRBJ1-2 TRBV28 . ASSLTGENYGYT
14 TRBJ2-1 TRBV7-2 . ASSRFIAGAGNEQF
13 TRBJ2-2 TRBV19 . ASSIATGVTGELF
10 TRBJ1-2 TRBV12-3/TRBV12-4 . ASSYRGHGYT
10 TRBJ2-3 TRBV10-3 . AINGGTDTQY
13 TRBJ1-2 TRBV5-1 . ASREGQGVNYGYT
13 TRBJ2-7 TRBV5-1 . ASSLAPQEPYEQY
17 TRBJ2-7 TRBV4-1 . ASSQDPLPGTGGGYEQY
14 TRBJ1-1 TRBV19 once ASSLVWQSMNTEAF
10 TRBJ2-1 TRBV28 once ASRSIWNEQF
12 TRBJ2-5 TRBV7-3 . ASSLRSGEETQY